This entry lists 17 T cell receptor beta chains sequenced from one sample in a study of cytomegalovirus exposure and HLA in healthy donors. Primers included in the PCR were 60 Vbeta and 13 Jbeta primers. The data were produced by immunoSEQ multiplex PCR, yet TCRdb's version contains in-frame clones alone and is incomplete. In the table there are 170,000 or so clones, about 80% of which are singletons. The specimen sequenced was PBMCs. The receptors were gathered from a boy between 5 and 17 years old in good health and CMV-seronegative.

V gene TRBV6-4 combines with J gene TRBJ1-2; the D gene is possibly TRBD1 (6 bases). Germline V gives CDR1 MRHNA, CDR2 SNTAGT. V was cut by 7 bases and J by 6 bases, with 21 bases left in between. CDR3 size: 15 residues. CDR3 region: CASKFGAGVGNGYTF. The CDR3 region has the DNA TGTGCCAGCAAGTTCGGCGCAGGGGTGGGGAATGGCTACACCTTC.

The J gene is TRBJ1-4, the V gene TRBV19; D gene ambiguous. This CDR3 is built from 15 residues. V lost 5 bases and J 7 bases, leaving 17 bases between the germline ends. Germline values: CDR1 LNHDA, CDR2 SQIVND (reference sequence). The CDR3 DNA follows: TGTGCCAGTAGTGCCACCGGGATCGAAGCTGAAAAACTGTTTTTT. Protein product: CASSATGIEAEKLFF.

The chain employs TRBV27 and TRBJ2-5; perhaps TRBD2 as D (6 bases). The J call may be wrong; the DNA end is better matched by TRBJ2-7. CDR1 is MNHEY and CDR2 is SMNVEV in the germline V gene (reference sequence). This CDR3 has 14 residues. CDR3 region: CASSFGGNSHEQYF. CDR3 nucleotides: TGTGCCAGCAGTTTTGGAGGGAATAGCCACGAGCAGTACTTC.

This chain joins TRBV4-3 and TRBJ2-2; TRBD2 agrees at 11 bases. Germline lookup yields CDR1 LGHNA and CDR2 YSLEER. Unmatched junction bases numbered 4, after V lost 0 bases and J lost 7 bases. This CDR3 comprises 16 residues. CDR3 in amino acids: CASSQELAGVVGELFF. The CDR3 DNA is TGCGCCAGCAGCCAAGAACTAGCGGGAGTAGTCGGGGAGCTGTTTTTT.

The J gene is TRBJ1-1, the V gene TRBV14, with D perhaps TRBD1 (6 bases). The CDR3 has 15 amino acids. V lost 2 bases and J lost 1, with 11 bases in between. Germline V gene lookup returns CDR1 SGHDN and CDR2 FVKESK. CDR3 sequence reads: CASSQLGTSNTEAFF. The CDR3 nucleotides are TGTGCCAGCAGCCAACTGGGGACATCGAACACTGAAGCTTTCTTT. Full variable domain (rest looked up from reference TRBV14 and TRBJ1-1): EAGVTQFPSHSVIEKGQTVTLRCDPISGHDNLYWYRRVMGKEIKFLLHFVKESKQDESGMPNNRFLAERTGGTYSTLKVQPAELEDSGVYFCASSQLGTSNTEAFFGQGTRLTVV.

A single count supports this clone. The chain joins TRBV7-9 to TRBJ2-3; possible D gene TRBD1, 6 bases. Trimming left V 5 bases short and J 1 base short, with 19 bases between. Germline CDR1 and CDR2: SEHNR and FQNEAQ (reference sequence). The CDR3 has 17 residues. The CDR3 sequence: CASSPIRQALGTDTQYF. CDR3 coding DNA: TGTGCCAGCAGCCCGATAAGACAGGCGTTGGGCACAGATACGCAGTATTTT.

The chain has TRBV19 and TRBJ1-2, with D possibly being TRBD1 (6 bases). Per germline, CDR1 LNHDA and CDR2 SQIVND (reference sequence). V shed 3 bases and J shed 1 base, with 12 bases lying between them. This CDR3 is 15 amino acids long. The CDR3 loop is CASSISAGVNYGYTF. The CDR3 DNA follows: TGTGCCAGTAGTATTTCGGCAGGGGTTAACTATGGCTACACCTTC. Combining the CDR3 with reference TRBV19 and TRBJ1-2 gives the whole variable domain DGGITQSPKYLFRKEGQNVTLSCEQNLNHDAMYWYRQDPGQGLRLIYYSQIVNDFQKGDIAEGYSVSREKKESFPLTVTSAQKNPTAFYLCASSISAGVNYGYTFGSGTRLTVV.

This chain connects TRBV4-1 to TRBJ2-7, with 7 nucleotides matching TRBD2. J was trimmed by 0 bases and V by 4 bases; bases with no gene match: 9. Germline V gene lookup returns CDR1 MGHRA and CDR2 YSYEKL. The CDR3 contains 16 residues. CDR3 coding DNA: TGCGCCAGCAGCCCAATACACGGGGGGACCTCCTACGAGCAGTACTTC. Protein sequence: CASSPIHGGTSYEQYF.

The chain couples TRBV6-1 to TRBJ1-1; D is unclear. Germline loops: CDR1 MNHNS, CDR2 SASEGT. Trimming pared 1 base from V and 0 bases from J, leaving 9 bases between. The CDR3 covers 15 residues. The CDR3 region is CASSEVLSMNTEAFF. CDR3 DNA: TGTGCCAGCAGTGAAGTTTTGAGCATGAACACTGAAGCTTTCTTT.

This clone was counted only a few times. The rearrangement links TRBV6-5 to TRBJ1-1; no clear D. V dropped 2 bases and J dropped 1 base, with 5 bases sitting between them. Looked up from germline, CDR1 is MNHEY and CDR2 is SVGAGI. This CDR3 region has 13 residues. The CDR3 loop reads CASSYTSNTEAFF. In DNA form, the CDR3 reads TGTGCCAGCAGTTACACTTCGAACACTGAAGCTTTCTTT.

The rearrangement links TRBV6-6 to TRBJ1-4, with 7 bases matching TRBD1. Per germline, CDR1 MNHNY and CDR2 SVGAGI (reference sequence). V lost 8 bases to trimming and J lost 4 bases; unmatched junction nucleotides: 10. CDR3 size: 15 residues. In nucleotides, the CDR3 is TGTGCCAGCGGCTCTCTCCGGGACAGTAATGAAAAACTGTTTTTT. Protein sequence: CASGSLRDSNEKLFF.

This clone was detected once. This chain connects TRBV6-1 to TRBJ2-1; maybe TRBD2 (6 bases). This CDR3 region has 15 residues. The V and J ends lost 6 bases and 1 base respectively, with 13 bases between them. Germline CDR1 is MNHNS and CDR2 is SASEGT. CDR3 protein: CASSTTGTSYNEQFF. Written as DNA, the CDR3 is TGTGCCAGCAGCACGACCGGGACTTCCTACAATGAGCAGTTCTTC.

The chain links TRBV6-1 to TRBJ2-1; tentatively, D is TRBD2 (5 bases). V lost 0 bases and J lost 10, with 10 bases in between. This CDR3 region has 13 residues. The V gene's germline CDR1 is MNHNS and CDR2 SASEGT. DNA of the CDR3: TGTGCCAGCAGTGAAGCCCCACTAGGAGAGCAGTTCTTC. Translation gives CASSEAPLGEQFF.

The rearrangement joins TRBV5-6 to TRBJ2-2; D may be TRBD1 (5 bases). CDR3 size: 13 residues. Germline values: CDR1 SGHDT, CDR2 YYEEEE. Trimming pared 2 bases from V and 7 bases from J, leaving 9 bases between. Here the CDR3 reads CASSFGRDGELFF. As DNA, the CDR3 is TGTGCCAGCAGCTTCGGCAGGGACGGGGAGCTGTTTTTT.

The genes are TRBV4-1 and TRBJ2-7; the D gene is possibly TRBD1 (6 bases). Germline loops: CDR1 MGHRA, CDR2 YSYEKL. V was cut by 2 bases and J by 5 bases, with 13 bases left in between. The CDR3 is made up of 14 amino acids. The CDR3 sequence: CASSQSTGFDEQYF. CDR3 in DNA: TGCGCCAGCAGCCAAAGTACAGGGTTCGACGAGCAGTACTTC.

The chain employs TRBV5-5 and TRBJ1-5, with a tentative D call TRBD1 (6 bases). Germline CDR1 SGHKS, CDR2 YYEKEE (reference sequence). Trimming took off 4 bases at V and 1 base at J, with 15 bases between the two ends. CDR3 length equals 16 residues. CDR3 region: CASSREDSLSNQPQHF. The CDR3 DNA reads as TGTGCCAGCAGCCGGGAGGACAGTTTAAGCAATCAGCCCCAGCATTTT.

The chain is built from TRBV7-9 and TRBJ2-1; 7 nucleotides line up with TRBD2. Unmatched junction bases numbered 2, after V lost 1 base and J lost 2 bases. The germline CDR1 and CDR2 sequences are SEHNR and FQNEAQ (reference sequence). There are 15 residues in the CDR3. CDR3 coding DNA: TGTGCCAGCAGCTTAGGGGCGGGAGCCTACAATGAGCAGTTCTTC. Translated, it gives CASSLGAGAYNEQFF.